The T cell receptor (beta chain) under discussion was sequenced for a study of T cell responses to AZD1222 COVID-19 vaccine. This table comes from immunoSEQ multiplex PCR, and its TCRdb copy is limited to in-frame clones, with some not included. The sample carries 130,000 or so clones, about 91% recorded once. The germline V gene encodes CDR1 GTSNPN and CDR2 SVGIG (reference sequence). V shed 8 bases and J shed 2 bases, with 15 bases lying between them. This CDR3 is built from 14 residues. Sequenced material: peripheral blood, taken on day 0 of AZD1222 vaccination. This TCR came from an adult in good health. This chain uses TRBV30 with TRBJ2-2, with D perhaps given as TRBD1 or TRBD2 (6 bases each). For the CDR3, the DNA is TGTGCCGGAGGGGGGTCCCAAAACACCGGGGAGCTGTTTTTT. It codes for CAGGGSQNTGELFF.